Sequencing of this T cell receptor beta chain was carried out in a study of blood T cell repertoires in COVID-19. Trimming cost V 6 bases and J 6 bases, with 14 bases left between them. CDR1 is LNHDA, CDR2 SQIVND, per germline (reference sequence). This CDR3 is 14 amino acids long. Profiled with immunoSEQ multiplex PCR; TCRdb holds only in-frame clones, not every one. The sample carries under 200,000 clones, roughly 91% recorded once. This rearrangement joins TRBV19 to TRBJ2-2, with D maybe TRBD2 (5 bases). The TCR sequence derives from a man aged 18 to 35 with COVID-19, enrolled during active disease. Sequenced material: peripheral blood. DNA of the CDR3: TGTGCCAGTAGCCTAGGAGGCGGGTCCGGGGAGCTGTTTTTT. Amino acids: CASSLGGGSGELFF.